Listed here is a single T cell receptor (beta chain). This table comes from immunoSEQ multiplex PCR, and its TCRdb copy is limited to in-frame clones, with some not included. There are about 130,000 clones in the sample; around 95% occur only once, and over 0.35% lies in the top ten. This sample is part of a study of T cell changes during pregnancy in multiple sclerosis. CDR3 size: 13 residues. The germline V gene encodes CDR1 MNHEY and CDR2 SVGAGI. Trimming removed 8 bases from V and 5 bases from J, with 16 bases in between. The rearrangement joins TRBV6-5 to TRBJ2-7; perhaps TRBD2 as D (5 bases). The sample consisted of peripheral blood, taken after pregnancy. The source is a female donor with multiple sclerosis, enrolled in a pregnancy study. CDR3 sequence (DNA): TGTGCCAGCGAGGGAGTACCCGGGAACGAGCAGTACTTC. Protein sequence: CASEGVPGNEQYF.